This T cell receptor (beta chain) was documented in a study of cytotoxic CD8 clonotypes in ibrutinib-treated CLL. About the research overall: Samples showed on average about 250,000 productive templates and tens of thousands of productive rearrangements.

As concerns this clone: Its matching antigen is unknown.

Study observations and caveats: Having risen at ibrutinib response, clonality had fallen back toward baseline by progression.

CDR1 and CDR2 (germline): SEHNR, FQNEAQ (reference sequence). The CDR3 totals 13 residues. Trimming took 2 bases from V and 7 from J, leaving 8 bases between them. Clones were read by immunoSEQ multiplex PCR, and TCRdb kept only the in-frame ones, dropping some. The sample lists around 70,000 clones, less than 95% occurring once. The material sequenced was PBMCs, taken after 12 months of ibrutinib treatment. The chain recombines TRBV7-9 with TRBJ1-4; D may be TRBD1 (5 bases). The origin of this receptor is a human donor with chronic lymphocytic leukemia. CDR3 sequence: CASSLPGSEKLFF. Written as DNA, the CDR3 is TGTGCCAGCAGCTTACCAGGGTCTGAAAAACTGTTTTTT.